The TCR beta chain under discussion was sequenced for a study of blood T cells in healthy people across ages. The table lists this clonotype with a few counts. The CDR3 is made up of 15 amino acids. Germline CDR1 reads WSHSY; CDR2 reads SAAADI. V lost 8 bases, J lost 6 bases, and 11 bases stayed unmatched. Through a sample-barcoded 5' primer and a J-beta primer mix, a second PCR was run for about 7 to 12 cycles. TCRdb called the 5' RACE reads again in MiXCR, with one record for every CDR3 protein. This sample has about 1.6 million distinct CDR3 sequences, with roughly 32% found just once. Sequencing was performed on blood. The chain has TRBV10-2 and TRBJ2-1; 9 positions agree with TRBD2. The receptor comes from a woman aged 25 to 39 in good health. CDR3 amino acids: CASDAAVAGVNEQFF. CDR3 nucleotides: TGCGCCAGCGACGCAGCGGTAGCGGGAGTCAATGAGCAGTTCTTC.